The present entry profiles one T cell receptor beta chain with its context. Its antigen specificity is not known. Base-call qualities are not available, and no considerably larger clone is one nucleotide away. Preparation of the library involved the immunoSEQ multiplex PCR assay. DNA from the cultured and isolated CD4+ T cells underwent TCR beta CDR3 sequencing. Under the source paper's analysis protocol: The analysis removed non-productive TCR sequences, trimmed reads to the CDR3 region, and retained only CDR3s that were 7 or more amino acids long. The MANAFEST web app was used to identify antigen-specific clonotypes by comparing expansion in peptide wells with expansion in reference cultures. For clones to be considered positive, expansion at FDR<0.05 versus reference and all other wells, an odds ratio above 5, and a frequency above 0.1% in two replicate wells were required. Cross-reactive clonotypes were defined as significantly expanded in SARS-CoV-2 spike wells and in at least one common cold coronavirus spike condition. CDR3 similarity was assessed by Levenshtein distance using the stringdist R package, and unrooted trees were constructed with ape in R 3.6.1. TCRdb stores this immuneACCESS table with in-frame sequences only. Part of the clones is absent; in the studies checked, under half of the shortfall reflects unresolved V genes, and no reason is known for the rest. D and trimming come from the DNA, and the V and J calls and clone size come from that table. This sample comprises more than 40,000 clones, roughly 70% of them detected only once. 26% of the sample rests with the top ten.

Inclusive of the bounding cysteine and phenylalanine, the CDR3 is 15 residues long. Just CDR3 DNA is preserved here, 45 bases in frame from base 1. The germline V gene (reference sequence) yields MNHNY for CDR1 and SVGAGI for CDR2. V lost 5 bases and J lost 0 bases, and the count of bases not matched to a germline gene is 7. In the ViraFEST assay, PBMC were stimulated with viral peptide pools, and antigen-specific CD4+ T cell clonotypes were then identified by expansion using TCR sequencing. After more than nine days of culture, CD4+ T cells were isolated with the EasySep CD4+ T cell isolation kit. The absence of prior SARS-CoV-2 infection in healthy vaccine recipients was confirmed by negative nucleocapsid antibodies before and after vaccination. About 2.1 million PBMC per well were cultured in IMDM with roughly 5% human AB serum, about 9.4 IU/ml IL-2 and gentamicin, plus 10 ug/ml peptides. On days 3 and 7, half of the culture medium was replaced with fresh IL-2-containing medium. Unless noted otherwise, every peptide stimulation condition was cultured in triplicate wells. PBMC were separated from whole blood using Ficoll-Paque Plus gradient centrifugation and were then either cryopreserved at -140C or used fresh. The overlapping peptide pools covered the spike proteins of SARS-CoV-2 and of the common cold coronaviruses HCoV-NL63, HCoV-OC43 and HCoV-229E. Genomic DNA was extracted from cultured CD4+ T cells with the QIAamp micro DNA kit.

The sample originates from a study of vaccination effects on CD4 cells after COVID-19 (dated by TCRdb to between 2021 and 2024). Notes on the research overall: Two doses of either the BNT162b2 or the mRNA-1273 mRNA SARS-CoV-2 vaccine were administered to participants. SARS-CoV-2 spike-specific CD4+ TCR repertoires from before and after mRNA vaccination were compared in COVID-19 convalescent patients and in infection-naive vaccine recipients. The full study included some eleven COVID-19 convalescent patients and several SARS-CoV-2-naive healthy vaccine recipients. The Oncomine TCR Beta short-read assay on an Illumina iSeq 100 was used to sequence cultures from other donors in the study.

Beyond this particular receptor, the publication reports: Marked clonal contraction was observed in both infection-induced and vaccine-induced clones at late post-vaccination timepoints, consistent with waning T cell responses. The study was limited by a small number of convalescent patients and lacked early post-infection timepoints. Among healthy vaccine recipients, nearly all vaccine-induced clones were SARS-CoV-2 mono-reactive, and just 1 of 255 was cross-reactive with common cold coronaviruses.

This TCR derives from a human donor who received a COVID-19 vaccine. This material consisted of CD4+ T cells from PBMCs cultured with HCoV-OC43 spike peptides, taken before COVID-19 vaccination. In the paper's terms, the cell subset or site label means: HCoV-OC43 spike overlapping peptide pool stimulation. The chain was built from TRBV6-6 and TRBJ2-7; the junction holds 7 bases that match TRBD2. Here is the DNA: TGTGCCAGCAGTGATACGACTAGCAGCTCCTACGAGCAGTACTTC. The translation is CASSDTTSSSYEQYF.